Below, 18 T cell receptor beta chains from the same sample are listed, as sequenced in a study of control samples from healthy donors and cancer patients. Repertoires were generated with immunoSEQ multiplex PCR, while TCRdb's copy carries only in-frame clones and drops some. The data contain about 410,000 clones, around 90% of them seen just once; the ten biggest clones take up around 6.8%. Sequencing input: PBMCs. The receptors stem from a man in his forties with head and neck cancer.

This clone was recorded only once. This chain joins TRBV4-1 and TRBJ1-5; D perhaps matches TRBD1 (6 bases). The CDR3 loop spans 15 amino acids. V was clipped by 8 bases and J by 4 bases, with 18 bases between them. Germline loops: CDR1 MGHRA, CDR2 YSYEKL. Here the CDR3 reads CASWNLDSFNQPQHF. The CDR3 coding sequence is TGCGCCAGCTGGAACCTGGACAGCTTTAATCAGCCCCAGCATTTT.

CDR3 DNA: TGTGCCAGCAGCGCACCCACTGCCTACGAGCAGTACTTC. Its protein is CASSAPTAYEQYF. V gene TRBV9 combines with J gene TRBJ2-7; D not certain. CDR1 and CDR2 from the germline V gene are SGDLS and YYNGEE. The V and J ends lost 3 bases and 2 bases respectively, with 9 bases between them. The CDR3 is 13 amino acids.

V usage is TRBV12-5 and J usage is TRBJ2-5; TRBD1 agrees at 8 bases. Per germline, CDR1 LGHNT and CDR2 FRNRAP. J lost 5 bases, V lost 0 bases, and 5 bases had no gene match. The CDR3 is 15 amino acids. CDR3 nucleotide sequence: TGTGCTAGTGGTTTGGTACGGACAGGGCACGAGACCCAGTACTTC. Translating it yields CASGLVRTGHETQYF.

The rearrangement joins TRBV7-8 to TRBJ2-5, with D possibly TRBD2 on 6 matching bases. CDR1 is SGHVS, CDR2 FQNEAQ, per germline. Trimming removed 3 bases from V and 0 bases from J, with 11 bases in between. The CDR3 covers 15 residues. CDR3 sequence: CASSLGGVNQETQYF. Written as DNA, the CDR3 is TGTGCCAGCAGCTTGGGAGGTGTAAACCAAGAGACCCAGTACTTC.

V and J are TRBV7-9 and TRBJ2-7; 8 bases align to TRBD1. V shed 5 bases and J 7 bases; nucleotides not matched to a gene: 13. Germline V gives CDR1 SEHNR, CDR2 FQNEAQ (reference sequence). The CDR3 is 15 amino acids. The CDR3 sequence: CASSPGQGLLWEQYF. Written as DNA, the CDR3 is TGTGCCAGCAGCCCTGGACAGGGTCTTCTTTGGGAGCAGTACTTC.

V gene TRBV4-2 combines with J gene TRBJ1-2; the D is unclear. CDR1 is LGHNA and CDR2 is YNFKEQ in the germline V gene. The CDR3 has 16 amino acids. V lost 4 bases, J lost 4 bases, and 19 bases lay in between. The CDR3 DNA sequence: TGTGCCAGCAGCCCTGGCGAAGGAAGGGAGTTCTATGGCTACACCTTC. Translation: CASSPGEGREFYGYTF.

The chain recombines TRBV9 with TRBJ1-6; 7 bases line up with TRBD1. From germline, CDR1 is SGDLS and CDR2 YYNGEE. With 7 bases clipped from V and 5 bases from J, the junction kept 9 bases outside the gene matches. The CDR3 totals 15 residues. The CDR3 region has the DNA TGTGCCAGCCGACGACAGGGAAACAATAATTCACCCCTCCACTTT. The encoded protein is CASRRQGNNNSPLHF.

V gene TRBV4-1 combines with J gene TRBJ1-1, with D uncertain. Germline V lookup: CDR1 MGHRA, CDR2 YSYEKL. The CDR3 is 16 amino acids. With 0 bases removed from V and 2 bases from J, the gap between germline ends came to 13 bases. CDR3 loop: CASSQEGLQLNTEAFF. In DNA, the CDR3 is TGCGCCAGCAGCCAAGAAGGGTTACAGCTCAACACTGAAGCTTTCTTT.

CDR3 loop: CASVAGGPRGTDTQYF. The CDR3 region has the DNA TGTGCCAGTGTAGCGGGGGGGCCAAGGGGCACAGATACGCAGTATTTT. The chain combines TRBV5-4 with TRBJ2-3; 11 nucleotides align to TRBD2. Germline V gene sequence: CDR1 SGHNT, CDR2 YYREEE (reference sequence). J gave up 1 base and V 8 bases, and 9 bases lay outside the gene matches. CDR3 size: 16 residues.

The chain recombines TRBV7-3 with TRBJ2-1, with D perhaps TRBD1 (6 bases). V was pared by 3 bases and J by 6 bases, with 21 bases between. The CDR3 totals 17 residues. From germline, CDR1 is SGHTA and CDR2 FQGTGA. In nucleotides, the CDR3 is TGTGCCAGCAGCTTCAGGGTGGGGGCGATACCACTCAATGAGCAGTTCTTC. It codes for CASSFRVGAIPLNEQFF.

The rearrangement links TRBV27 to TRBJ2-3, with 7 bases matching TRBD1. The CDR3 is made up of 16 amino acids. Germline V lookup: CDR1 MNHEY, CDR2 SMNVEV (reference sequence). J gave up 4 bases and V 5 bases, and 12 bases lay outside the gene matches. In nucleotides, the CDR3 is TGTGCCAGCAGTGGGGACAGAGCCCCTGCTTCAGATACGCAGTATTTT. Translated: CASSGDRAPASDTQYF.

V gene TRBV6-5 combines with J gene TRBJ2-7, with D perhaps TRBD2 (6 bases). Germline CDR1 is MNHEY and CDR2 is SVGAGI. This CDR3 is 16 amino acids long. Deletions cut 2 bases from V and 4 bases from J, with 18 bases between. The CDR3 DNA follows: TGTGCCAGCAGTTACCACTCGGAGGGACTCGGGTACGAGCAGTACTTC. Protein sequence: CASSYHSEGLGYEQYF.

V gene TRBV9 combines with J gene TRBJ1-3; D may be TRBD1 (5 bases). Germline V gene lookup returns CDR1 SGDLS and CDR2 YYNGEE. Trimming took 2 bases from V and 0 from J, leaving 15 bases between them. There are 17 residues in the CDR3. This CDR3 is CASSVISGGSSGNTIYF. The DNA of the CDR3 is TGTGCCAGCAGCGTCATCTCCGGGGGGAGCTCTGGAAACACCATATATTTT.

V is TRBV7-2 and J is TRBJ2-5; D may be TRBD2 (6 bases). Germline CDR1 reads SGHTA; CDR2 reads FQGNSA. Trimming cost V 5 bases and J 2 bases, with 15 bases left between them. The length of the CDR3 is 15 residues. CDR3 sequence (DNA): TGTGCCAGCAGCCCCAAAGCGGGTCGTCAAGAGACCCAGTACTTC. This gives the protein CASSPKAGRQETQYF.

This sequence joins TRBV5-4 and TRBJ2-1, with TRBD2 matching over 14 bases. This CDR3 contains 18 residues. Germline-derived CDR1 and CDR2 are SGHNT and YYREEE (reference sequence). J gave up 1 base and V 4 bases, and 7 bases lay outside the gene matches. CDR3 coding DNA: TGTGCCAGCAGCCGCGGGACTAGCGGGGGCCCTTCCTACAATGAGCAGTTCTTC. This sequence encodes CASSRGTSGGPSYNEQFF.

This clone appeared once. The chain recombines TRBV19 with TRBJ1-5; no clear D gene. Germline V gives CDR1 LNHDA, CDR2 SQIVND (reference sequence). Trimming took off 8 bases at V and 6 bases at J, with 5 bases between the two ends. CDR3 size: 10 residues. DNA for the CDR3: TGTGCCAGTGGTACTCAGCCCCAGCATTTT. It is translated as CASGTQPQHF.

In regard to this clone: Distinct nucleotide sequences in the sample also encode this CDR3. The rearrangement joins TRBV5-6 to TRBJ1-5; D remains unclear. Germline CDR1 and CDR2: SGHDT and YYEEEE. Trimming took off 2 bases at V and 6 bases at J, with 6 bases between the two ends. The CDR3 covers 12 residues. The CDR3 DNA reads as TGTGCCAGCAGCTTCGGTTCTCAGCCCCAGCATTTT. This codes for CASSFGSQPQHF.

The CDR3 DNA reads TGTGCCAGCAGCCGGTTCCTCCAGGCTGAGCAGTTCTTC. Encoded protein: CASSRFLQAEQFF. This chain connects TRBV11-3 to TRBJ2-1; D is uncertain. Trimming removed 5 bases from V and 9 bases from J, with 14 bases in between. The CDR3 sequence is 13 residues long. CDR1 SGHNT and CDR2 YENEEA come from the germline V gene.